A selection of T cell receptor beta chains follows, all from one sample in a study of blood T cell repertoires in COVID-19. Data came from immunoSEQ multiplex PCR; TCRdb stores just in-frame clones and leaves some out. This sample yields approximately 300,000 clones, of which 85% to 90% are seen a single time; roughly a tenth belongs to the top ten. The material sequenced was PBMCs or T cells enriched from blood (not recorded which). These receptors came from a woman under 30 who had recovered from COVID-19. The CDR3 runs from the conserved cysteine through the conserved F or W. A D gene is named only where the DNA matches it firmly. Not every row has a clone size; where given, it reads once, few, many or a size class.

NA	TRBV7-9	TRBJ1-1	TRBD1	TGTGCCAGCAGCTTAGGCAGGGGGCTGAACACTGAAGCTTTCTTT	CASSLGRGLNTEAFF
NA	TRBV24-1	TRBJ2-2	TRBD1	TGTGCCACCAGTGATCCTAGGACAGGGCCGAACACCGGGGAGCTGTTTTTT	CATSDPRTGPNTGELFF
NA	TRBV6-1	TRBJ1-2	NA	TGTGCCAGCAGTGAAAACCCCACAGCCTATGGCTACACCTTC	CASSENPTAYGYTF
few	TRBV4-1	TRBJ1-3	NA	TGCGCCAGCAGCCCCCCTGGGAGGAACACCATATATTTT	CASSPPGRNTIYF
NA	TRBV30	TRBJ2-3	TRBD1	TGTGCCTGGTCTACAGGGGGCGATACGCAGTATTTT	CAWSTGGDTQYF
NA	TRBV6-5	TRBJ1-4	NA	TGTGCCAGCTCCAGGGGTGGGGAAAAACTGTTTTTT	CASSRGGEKLFF
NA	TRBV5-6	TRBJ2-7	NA	TGTGCCAGCAGCTCAGGGTTTGAGTACGAGCAGTACTTC	CASSSGFEYEQYF
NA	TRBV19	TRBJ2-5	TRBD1	TGTGCCAGTAGTCGGACAGGGGCTTACCAAGAGACCCAGTACTTC	CASSRTGAYQETQYF
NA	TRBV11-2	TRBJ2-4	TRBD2	TGTGCCAGCAGCGGACGGGGGGAAGGCATTCAGTACTTC	CASSGRGEGIQYF
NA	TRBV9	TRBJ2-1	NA	TGTGCCAGCAGCCCCGGAGGTTTTGGTGAGCAGTTCTTC	CASSPGGFGEQFF
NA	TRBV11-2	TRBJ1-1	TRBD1	TGTGCCAGCAGCCTAAGACAGGGACGAGACACTGAAGCTTTCTTT	CASSLRQGRDTEAFF
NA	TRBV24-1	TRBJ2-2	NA	TGTGCCACCACAGACAGGAAAACCGGGGAGCTGTTTTTT	CATTDRKTGELFF
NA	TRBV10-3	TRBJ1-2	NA	TGTGCCATCAGTGAGCAGGGGAGAGGGAATGGCTACACCTTC	CAISEQGRGNGYTF
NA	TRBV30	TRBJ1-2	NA	TGTGCCTGGACCCCGGGGTATGGCTACACCTTC	CAWTPGYGYTF
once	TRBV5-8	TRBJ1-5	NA	TGTGCCAGCAGCCTAAAGGGGTATAGCAATCAGCCCCAGCATTTT	CASSLKGYSNQPQHF
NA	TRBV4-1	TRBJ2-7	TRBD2	TGCGCCAGCACCCCCCGGGGTAGCGGGAGCCCGCGCGCCGAGCAGTACTTC	CASTPRGSGSPRAEQYF
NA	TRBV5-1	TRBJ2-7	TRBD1	TGCGCCAGCACCACAGGGACAGGGGACTACGAGCAGTACTTC	CASTTGTGDYEQYF
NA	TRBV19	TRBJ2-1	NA	TGTGCCAGTGTGGGCCGGACTCACTCCTACAATGAGCAGTTCTTC	CASVGRTHSYNEQFF
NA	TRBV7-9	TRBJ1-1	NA	TGTGCCAGCAGCCCTCGAGCACTGAACACTGAAGCTTTCTTT	CASSPRALNTEAFF
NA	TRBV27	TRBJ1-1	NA	TGTGCCAGCAGTTTAGGGACTACACACACTGAAGCTTTCTTT	CASSLGTTHTEAFF
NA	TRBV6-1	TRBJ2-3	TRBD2	TGTGCCAGCAGTGAATCGGCGGGAGGTGCAGATACGCAGTATTTT	CASSESAGGADTQYF
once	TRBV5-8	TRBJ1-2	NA	TGTGCCAGCAGCTTGGTTCCGGGGAACTATGGCTACACCTTC	CASSLVPGNYGYTF
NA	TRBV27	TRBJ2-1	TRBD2	TGTGCCAGCAGTTTATCGAAGGGCCGGGACTACACATTCGAGAGGTCCTACAATGAGCAGTTCTTC	CASSLSKGRDYTFERSYNEQFF
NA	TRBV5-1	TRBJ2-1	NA	TGCGCCAGCAGCTGGGGGGAGACCAATGAGCAGTTCTTC	CASSWGETNEQFF
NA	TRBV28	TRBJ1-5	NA	TGTGCCAGCAGTTTGGGCTACCCCCAGCATTTT	CASSLGYPQHF
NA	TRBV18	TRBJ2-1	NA	TGTGCCAGCTCACCAGTGACAGGGAGGAACAATGAGCAGTTCTTC	CASSPVTGRNNEQFF
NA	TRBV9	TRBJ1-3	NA	TGTGCCAGCAGCGTAGATCAGGGGAGCTCTGGAAACACCATATATTTT	CASSVDQGSSGNTIYF
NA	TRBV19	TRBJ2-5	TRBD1	TGTGCCAGTAGCCGAGCGACAGGGGGCGAATGGTGGTGGTTGGAGACCCAGTACTTC	CASSRATGGEWWWLETQYF
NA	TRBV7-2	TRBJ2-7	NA	TGTGCCAGCAGGGGGGGACGGACGTTCTCCTACGAGCAGTACTTC	CASRGGRTFSYEQYF
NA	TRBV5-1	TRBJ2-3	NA	TGCGCCAGCAGCTTGGCGTCTACTAGCACAGATACGCAGTATTTT	CASSLASTSTDTQYF
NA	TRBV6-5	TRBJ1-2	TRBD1	TGTGCCAGCAGCGAGGGACAGCCACTGTCCTATGGCTACACCTTC	CASSEGQPLSYGYTF
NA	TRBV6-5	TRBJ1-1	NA	TGTGCCAGCAGTTTTAGCACAGGGAGCGTGAACACTGAAGCTTTCTTT	CASSFSTGSVNTEAFF
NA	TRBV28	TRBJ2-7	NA	TGTGCCAGCAGTTATACCACGGAGCGTTCCTCCTACGAGCAGTACTTC	CASSYTTERSSYEQYF
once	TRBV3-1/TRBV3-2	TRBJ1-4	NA	TGTGCCAGCAGCCCAAATCGGGGAAAACTGTTTTTT	CASSPNRGKLFF
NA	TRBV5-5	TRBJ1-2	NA	TGTGCCAGCAGCCTCCAGGAAGGGGTAGTGGGGGGCTACACCTTC	CASSLQEGVVGGYTF
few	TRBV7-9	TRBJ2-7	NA	TGTGCCAGCAGCTCCGCGGGGACCTACGAGCAGTACTTC	CASSSAGTYEQYF
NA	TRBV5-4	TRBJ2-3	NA	TGTGCCAGCAGCTTGGCAGGCTCAGATACGCAGTATTTT	CASSLAGSDTQYF
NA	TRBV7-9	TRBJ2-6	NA	TGTGCCAGCATGGAGGCTGGGGCCAACGTCCTGACTTTC	CASMEAGANVLTF
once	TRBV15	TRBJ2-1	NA	TGTGCCACCACCCCGGGACTGACCTACAATGAGCAGTTCTTC	CATTPGLTYNEQFF
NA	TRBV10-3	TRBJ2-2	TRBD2	TGTGCCATCAGGGGGTCTAGCGGGAGACAGAACACCGGGGAGCTGTTTTTT	CAIRGSSGRQNTGELFF
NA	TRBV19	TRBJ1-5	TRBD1	TGTGCCAGTAGTAGGGGACAGAGGGTACAGCCCCAGCATTTT	CASSRGQRVQPQHF
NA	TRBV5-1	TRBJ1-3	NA	TGCGCCAGCAGCTTGGAAGGAGTAGGAAACACCATATATTTT	CASSLEGVGNTIYF
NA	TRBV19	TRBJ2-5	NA	TGTGCCAGTAGTATAGACAAAGAGACCCAGTACTTC	CASSIDKETQYF
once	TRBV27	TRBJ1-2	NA	TGTGCCAGCAGTTTTAAGGCCACAGGCCATGGCTACACCTTC	CASSFKATGHGYTF
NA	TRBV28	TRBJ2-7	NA	TGTGCCAGCAGTTTATTCGCAGGGTCGTATTCCTACGAGCAGTACTTC	CASSLFAGSYSYEQYF
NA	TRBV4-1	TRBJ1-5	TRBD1	TGCGCCAGCAGCCAAGGAGGACAGGCCAACAATCAGCCCCAGCATTTT	CASSQGGQANNQPQHF
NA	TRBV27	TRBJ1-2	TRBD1	TGTGCCAGCAGTCTAAACAGGGGGCCCTATGGCTACACCTTC	CASSLNRGPYGYTF
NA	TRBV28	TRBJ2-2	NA	NA	CASSSLGGFGAGELFF
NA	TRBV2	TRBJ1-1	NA	TGTGCCAGCAGTGACCCCGGGGATGACACTGAAGCTTTCTTT	CASSDPGDDTEAFF
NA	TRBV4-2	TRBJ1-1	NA	TGTGCCAGCAGCCAAGAGGCAGGGGTCCTTTTGAACACTGAAGCTTTCTTT	CASSQEAGVLLNTEAFF